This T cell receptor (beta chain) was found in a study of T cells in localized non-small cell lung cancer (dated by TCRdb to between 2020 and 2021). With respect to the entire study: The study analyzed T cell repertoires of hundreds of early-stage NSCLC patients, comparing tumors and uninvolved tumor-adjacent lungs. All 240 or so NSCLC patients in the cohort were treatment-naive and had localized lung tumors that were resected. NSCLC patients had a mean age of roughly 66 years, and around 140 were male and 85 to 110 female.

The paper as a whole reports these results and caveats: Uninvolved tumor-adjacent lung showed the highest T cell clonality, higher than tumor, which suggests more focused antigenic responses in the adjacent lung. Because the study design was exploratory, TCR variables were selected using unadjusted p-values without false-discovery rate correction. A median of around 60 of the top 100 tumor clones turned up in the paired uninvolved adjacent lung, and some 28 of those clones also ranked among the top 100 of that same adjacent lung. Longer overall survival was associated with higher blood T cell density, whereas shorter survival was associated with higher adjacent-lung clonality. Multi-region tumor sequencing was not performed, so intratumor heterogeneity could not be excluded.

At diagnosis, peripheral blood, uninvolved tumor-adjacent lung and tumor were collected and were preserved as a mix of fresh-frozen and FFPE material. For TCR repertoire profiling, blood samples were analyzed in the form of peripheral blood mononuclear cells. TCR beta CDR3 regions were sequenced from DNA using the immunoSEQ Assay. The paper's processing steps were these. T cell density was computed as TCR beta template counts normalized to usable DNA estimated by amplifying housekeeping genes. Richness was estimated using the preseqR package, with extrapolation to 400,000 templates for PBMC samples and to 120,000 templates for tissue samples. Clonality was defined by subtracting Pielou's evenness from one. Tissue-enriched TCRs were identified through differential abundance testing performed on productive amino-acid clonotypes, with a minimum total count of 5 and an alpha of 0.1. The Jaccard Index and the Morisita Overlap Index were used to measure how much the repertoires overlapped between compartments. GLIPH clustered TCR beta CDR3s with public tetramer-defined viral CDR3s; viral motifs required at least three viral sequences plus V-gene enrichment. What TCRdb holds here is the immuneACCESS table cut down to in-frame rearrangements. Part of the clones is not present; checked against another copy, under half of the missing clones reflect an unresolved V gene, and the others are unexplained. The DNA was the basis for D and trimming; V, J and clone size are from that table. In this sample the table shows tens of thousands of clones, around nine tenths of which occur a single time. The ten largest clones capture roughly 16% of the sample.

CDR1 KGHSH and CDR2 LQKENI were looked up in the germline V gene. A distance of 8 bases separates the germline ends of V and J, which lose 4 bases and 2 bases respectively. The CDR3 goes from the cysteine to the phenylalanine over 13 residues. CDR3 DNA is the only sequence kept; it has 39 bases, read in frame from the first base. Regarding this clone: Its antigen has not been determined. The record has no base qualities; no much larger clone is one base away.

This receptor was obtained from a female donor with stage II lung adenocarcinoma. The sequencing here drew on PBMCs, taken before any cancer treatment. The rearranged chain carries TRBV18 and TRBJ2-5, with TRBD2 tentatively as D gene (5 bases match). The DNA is TGTGCCAGCTCACTAGGACTGCAAGAGACCCAGTACTTC. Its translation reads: CASSLGLQETQYF.